The rows below give T cell receptor beta chains drawn from one sample of a study of CD8+ T cells in alopecia areata. Generated by immunoSEQ multiplex PCR, the TCRdb table keeps only in-frame clones and is missing some. The sample carries some 170,000 clones, 50% to 60% recorded once. The specimen comprised CD4+ T cells sorted from blood, sampled at week 0. The origin of the receptors is a human donor with alopecia areata. Both conserved end residues are part of each CDR3. A D gene is named only where the DNA matches it firmly. Size tells how often a clone was seen (once, few, many) or the class of an expanded clone, and some rows leave it out.

D gene: NA; clone size: NA; J gene: TRBJ2-3; V gene: TRBV29-1; CDR3 protein: CSARYGDTQYF; CDR3 DNA: TGCAGCGCCCGGTATGGGGATACGCAGTATTTT
D gene: TRBD1; clone size: NA; J gene: TRBJ1-6; V gene: TRBV30; CDR3 protein: CAWRGTGESPLHF; CDR3 DNA: TGTGCCTGGAGAGGGACAGGGGAATCACCCCTCCACTTT
D gene: NA; clone size: NA; J gene: TRBJ1-6; V gene: TRBV2; CDR3 protein: CASSDQGRGSPLHF; CDR3 DNA: TGTGCCAGCAGTGATCAGGGTCGCGGTTCACCCCTCCACTTT
D gene: NA; clone size: NA; J gene: TRBJ2-1; V gene: TRBV4-1; CDR3 protein: CASSQGDPPFEQFF; CDR3 DNA: TGCGCCAGCAGCCAAGGCGACCCACCGTTTGAGCAGTTCTTC
D gene: TRBD1; clone size: NA; J gene: TRBJ1-6; V gene: TRBV10-2; CDR3 protein: CASSYGQGESPLHF; CDR3 DNA: TGCGCCAGCAGTTATGGACAGGGCGAATCACCCCTCCACTTT
D gene: NA; clone size: NA; J gene: TRBJ1-6; V gene: TRBV7-2; CDR3 protein: CASTQHGSPLHF; CDR3 DNA: TGTGCCAGCACCCAGCACGGATCACCCCTCCACTTT
D gene: TRBD1; clone size: few; J gene: TRBJ1-4; V gene: TRBV15; CDR3 protein: CATSRGIGTGDEKLFF; CDR3 DNA: TGTGCCACCAGCAGAGGAATTGGGACAGGAGATGAAAAACTGTTTTTT
D gene: TRBD2; clone size: NA; J gene: TRBJ2-1; V gene: TRBV30; CDR3 protein: CAWKGTSNEQFF; CDR3 DNA: TGTGCCTGGAAAGGGACTAGCAATGAGCAGTTCTTC
D gene: NA; clone size: few; J gene: TRBJ2-1; V gene: TRBV20-1; CDR3 protein: CSAFLAPEQFF; CDR3 DNA: TGCAGTGCCTTCCTAGCTCCTGAGCAGTTCTTC
D gene: NA; clone size: NA; J gene: TRBJ1-4; V gene: TRBV5-1; CDR3 protein: CASSGGANEKLFF; CDR3 DNA: TGCGCCAGCAGCGGGGGGGCTAATGAAAAACTGTTTTTT
D gene: TRBD1; clone size: NA; J gene: TRBJ1-1; V gene: TRBV30; CDR3 protein: CAWKRQGGSEAFF; CDR3 DNA: TGTGCCTGGAAAAGACAGGGCGGTTCTGAAGCTTTCTTT
D gene: TRBD1; clone size: NA; J gene: TRBJ1-5; V gene: TRBV4-1; CDR3 protein: CASSQTGLISNQPQHF; CDR3 DNA: TGCGCCAGCAGCCAGACAGGGTTAATAAGCAATCAGCCCCAGCATTTT
D gene: TRBD2; clone size: few; J gene: TRBJ2-1; V gene: TRBV7-8; CDR3 protein: CASSFQSTGGLYNEQFF; CDR3 DNA: TGTGCCAGCAGCTTTCAATCGACGGGGGGGCTCTACAATGAGCAGTTCTTC
D gene: NA; clone size: NA; J gene: TRBJ2-5; V gene: TRBV6-5; CDR3 protein: CASSHGETQYF; CDR3 DNA: TGTGCCAGCAGCCACGGAGAGACCCAGTACTTC
D gene: NA; clone size: NA; J gene: TRBJ2-7; V gene: TRBV6-6; CDR3 protein: CASSYEAGAYEQYF; CDR3 DNA: TGTGCCAGCAGTTACGAGGCGGGGGCGTACGAGCAGTACTTC
D gene: NA; clone size: NA; J gene: TRBJ2-2; V gene: TRBV4-1; CDR3 protein: CASSQDAQGSSHTGELFF; CDR3 DNA: TGCGCCAGCAGCCAAGATGCGCAGGGGTCGAGTCACACCGGGGAGCTGTTTTTT
D gene: NA; clone size: NA; J gene: TRBJ1-4; V gene: TRBV6-5; CDR3 protein: CASSYRGTDEKLFF; CDR3 DNA: TGTGCCAGCAGTTACAGAGGGACCGATGAAAAACTGTTTTTT
D gene: TRBD1; clone size: NA; J gene: TRBJ2-3; V gene: TRBV14; CDR3 protein: CASSRRTGGAGTDTQYF; CDR3 DNA: TGTGCCAGCAGCCGCCGGACAGGGGGCGCTGGAACAGATACGCAGTATTTT
D gene: TRBD1; clone size: few; J gene: TRBJ1-5; V gene: TRBV10-3; CDR3 protein: CAISGDRTLQPQHF; CDR3 DNA: TGTGCCATCAGTGGGGACAGGACGTTGCAGCCCCAGCATTTT
D gene: NA; clone size: NA; J gene: TRBJ2-5; V gene: TRBV6-5; CDR3 protein: CASTSRETQYF; CDR3 DNA: TGTGCCAGCACATCCCGAGAGACCCAGTACTTC
D gene: NA; clone size: NA; J gene: TRBJ2-5; V gene: TRBV29-1; CDR3 protein: CSALPAQETQYF; CDR3 DNA: TGCAGCGCGCTCCCAGCCCAAGAGACCCAGTACTTC
D gene: NA; clone size: NA; J gene: TRBJ2-7; V gene: TRBV29-1; CDR3 protein: CRIRPTRRDYEQYF; CDR3 DNA: TGCAGGATCCGACCGACTAGACGGGACTACGAGCAGTACTTC
D gene: NA; clone size: NA; J gene: TRBJ2-3; V gene: TRBV25-1; CDR3 protein: CASSVSGDTQYF; CDR3 DNA: TGTGCCAGCAGTGTGAGCGGGGATACGCAGTATTTT
D gene: NA; clone size: few; J gene: TRBJ2-2; V gene: TRBV2; CDR3 protein: CASMEFGTGELFF; CDR3 DNA: TGTGCCAGCATGGAGTTCGGGACCGGGGAGCTGTTTTTT
D gene: NA; clone size: NA; J gene: TRBJ1-1; V gene: TRBV29-1; CDR3 protein: CSVGFKIRVPPEAFF; CDR3 DNA: TGCAGCGTTGGATTTAAGATTAGGGTCCCTCCTGAAGCTTTCTTT
D gene: NA; clone size: NA; J gene: TRBJ1-5; V gene: TRBV27; CDR3 protein: CASSGRNGQPQHF; CDR3 DNA: TGTGCCAGCAGTGGGAGGAATGGACAGCCCCAGCATTTT
D gene: NA; clone size: NA; J gene: TRBJ2-7; V gene: TRBV29-1; CDR3 protein: CSVGRQARDQQYF; CDR3 DNA: TGCAGCGTTGGTCGGCAGGCCCGGGACCAGCAGTACTTC
D gene: NA; clone size: NA; J gene: TRBJ2-3; V gene: TRBV5-1; CDR3 protein: CASRNRFTDTQYF; CDR3 DNA: TGCGCCAGCAGGAACAGGTTCACAGATACGCAGTATTTT
D gene: TRBD1; clone size: NA; J gene: TRBJ2-7; V gene: TRBV4-1; CDR3 protein: CASSLPGQPTYEQYF; CDR3 DNA: TGCGCCAGCAGCCTACCGGGACAGCCAACCTACGAGCAGTACTTC
D gene: NA; clone size: NA; J gene: TRBJ2-6; V gene: TRBV30; CDR3 protein: CAWTPTGANVLTF; CDR3 DNA: TGTGCCTGGACTCCTACAGGGGCCAACGTCCTGACTTTC
D gene: TRBD1; clone size: NA; J gene: TRBJ2-5; V gene: TRBV29-1; CDR3 protein: CSGAGGQETQYF; CDR3 DNA: TGCAGTGGAGCAGGGGGTCAAGAGACCCAGTACTTC
D gene: TRBD2; clone size: NA; J gene: TRBJ2-3; V gene: TRBV5-1; CDR3 protein: CASSPGLAGEDTQYF; CDR3 DNA: TGCGCCAGCAGCCCCGGACTAGCGGGGGAGGATACGCAGTATTTT
D gene: NA; clone size: NA; J gene: TRBJ2-5; V gene: TRBV5-1; CDR3 protein: CASSSDSALGRTQYF; CDR3 DNA: TGCGCCAGCAGCTCCGACAGTGCCTTGGGACGGACCCAGTACTTC
D gene: TRBD1; clone size: NA; J gene: TRBJ2-5; V gene: TRBV6-6; CDR3 protein: CASSYGGDRDEQYF; CDR3 DNA: TGTGCCAGCAGTTACGGGGGGGACAGGGATGAGCAGTACTTC
D gene: NA; clone size: NA; J gene: TRBJ1-5; V gene: TRBV27; CDR3 protein: CASSLISSEGRRQPQHF; CDR3 DNA: TGTGCCAGCAGTTTGATTAGCAGCGAGGGTAGGCGTCAGCCCCAGCATTTT
D gene: NA; clone size: NA; J gene: TRBJ1-2; V gene: TRBV29-1; CDR3 protein: CSVEVGGYTF; CDR3 DNA: TGCAGCGTTGAAGTGGGGGGCTACACCTTC
D gene: NA; clone size: few; J gene: TRBJ2-3; V gene: TRBV30; CDR3 protein: CAWSEIDTQYF; CDR3 DNA: TGTGCCTGGAGTGAGATAGATACGCAGTATTTT
D gene: NA; clone size: NA; J gene: TRBJ2-3; V gene: TRBV6-5; CDR3 protein: CASSDWEEDTQYF; CDR3 DNA: TGTGCCAGCAGTGATTGGGAGGAGGATACGCAGTATTTT
D gene: TRBD2; clone size: once; J gene: TRBJ2-3; V gene: TRBV18; CDR3 protein: CASSPNRLAGSTDTQYF; CDR3 DNA: TGTGCCAGCTCACCTAACCGACTAGCGGGCAGCACAGATACGCAGTATTTT
D gene: TRBD1; clone size: NA; J gene: TRBJ2-1; V gene: TRBV27; CDR3 protein: CASSPPGQGRNEQFF; CDR3 DNA: TGTGCCAGCAGTCCACCGGGACAGGGACGTAATGAGCAGTTCTTC